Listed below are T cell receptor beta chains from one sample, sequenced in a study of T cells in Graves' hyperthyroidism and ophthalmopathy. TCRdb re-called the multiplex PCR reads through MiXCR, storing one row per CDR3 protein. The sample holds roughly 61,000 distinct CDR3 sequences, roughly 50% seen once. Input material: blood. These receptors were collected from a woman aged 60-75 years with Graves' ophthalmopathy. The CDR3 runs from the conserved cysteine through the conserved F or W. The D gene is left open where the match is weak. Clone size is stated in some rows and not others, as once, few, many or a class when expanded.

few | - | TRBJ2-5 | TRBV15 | TGTGCCACCAGCAGTGGGGGAGAAGAGACCCAGTACTTC | CATSSGGEETQYF
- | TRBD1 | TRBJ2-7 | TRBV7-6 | TGTGCCAGCAGCTTAAGACAGGGAGATGAGCAGTACTTC | CASSLRQGDEQYF
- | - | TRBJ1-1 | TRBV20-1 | TGCAGTGCTAGGACTAGCGGGAGGATCAACACTGAAGCTTTCTTT | CSARTSGRINTEAFF
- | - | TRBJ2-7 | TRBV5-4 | TGTGCCAGCAGCTTGGAGCTCGCGGCCGATTACGAGCAGTACTTC | CASSLELAADYEQYF
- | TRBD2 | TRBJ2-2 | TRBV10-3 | TGTGCCATCAGTGAGTCGACCAGCGGGAGTTTGGGGACCGGGGAGCTGTTTTTT | CAISESTSGSLGTGELFF
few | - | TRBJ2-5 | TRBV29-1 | TGCAGCGTTGAGGGGGGTCAAGAGACCCAGTACTTC | CSVEGGQETQYF
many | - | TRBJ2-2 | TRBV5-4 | TGTGCCAGCAGCTTGGAGGCAGGCTCCGGGGAGCTGTTTTTT | CASSLEAGSGELFF
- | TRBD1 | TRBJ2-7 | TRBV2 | TGTGCCAGCAGACCTGGGACAGGGGGCGAGCAGTACTTC | CASRPGTGGEQYF
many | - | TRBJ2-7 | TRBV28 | TGTGCCAGCAGCCCCGACAAATCCTACGAGCAGTACTTC | CASSPDKSYEQYF
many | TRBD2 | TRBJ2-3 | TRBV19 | TGTGCCAGTATGGGCTTGACTAGCGGGAGTGAGGGGACAGATACGCAGTATTTT | CASMGLTSGSEGTDTQYF
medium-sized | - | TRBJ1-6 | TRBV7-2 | TGTGCCAGCAGATCACAGGGTTTCTCACCCCTCCACTTT | CASRSQGFSPLHF
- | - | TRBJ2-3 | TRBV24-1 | TGTGCCACCAGTGATTTGCCCCAGGGATCGTTAGATACGCAGTATTTT | CATSDLPQGSLDTQYF
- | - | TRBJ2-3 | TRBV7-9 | TGTGCCAGCAGCTTATGGTCCGTCACAGATACGCAGTATTTT | CASSLWSVTDTQYF
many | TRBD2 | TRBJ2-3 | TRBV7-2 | TGTGCCAGCAGCTTGAGCGGGGTCACAGATACGCAGTATTTT | CASSLSGVTDTQYF
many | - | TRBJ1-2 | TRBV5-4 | TGTGCCAGCAGCATCGGGCCTGATTATGGCTACACCTTC | CASSIGPDYGYTF
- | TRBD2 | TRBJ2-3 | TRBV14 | TGTGCCAGCAGCCGGCGAGCGGGAGTAGGGGACAATGAGCAGTATTTT | CASSRRAGVGDNEQYF
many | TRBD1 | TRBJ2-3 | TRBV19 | TGTGCCAGTCAGGACAGGGGCGGCACAGATACGCAGTATTTT | CASQDRGGTDTQYF
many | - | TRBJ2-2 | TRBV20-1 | TGCAGTGCTAGAGACGTAGGACCCAGTACCGGGGAGCTGTTTTTT | CSARDVGPSTGELFF
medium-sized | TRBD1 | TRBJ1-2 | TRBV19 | TGTGCCAGTACAGACAGGGGAGGTGGCTACACCTTC | CASTDRGGGYTF
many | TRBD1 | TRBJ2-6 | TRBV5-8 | TGTGCCAGCAGCCGGGACAGGGAATCCGGGGCCAACGTCCTGACTTTC | CASSRDRESGANVLTF
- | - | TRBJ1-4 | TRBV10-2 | TGCGCCAGCAGTGAGTCAAGGAAGCCGCTTGAAAAACTGTTTTTT | CASSESRKPLEKLFF
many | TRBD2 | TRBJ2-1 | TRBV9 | TGTGCCAGCAGCGTAGGGGAGGGCAGCTCCTACAATGAGCAGTTCTTC | CASSVGEGSSYNEQFF
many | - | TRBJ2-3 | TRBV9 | TGTGCCAGCAGCCCAGGGGGGGGGCGAACTAGCACAGATACGCAGTATTTT | CASSPGGGRTSTDTQYF
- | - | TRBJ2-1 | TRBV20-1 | TGCAGTGCTAGAGCAGTTAGCTCCTACAATGAGCAGTTCTTC | CSARAVSSYNEQFF
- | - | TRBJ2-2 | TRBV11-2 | TGTGCCAGCAGCCCGCTGTGGGACCGGACCGGGGAGCTGTTTTTT | CASSPLWDRTGELFF
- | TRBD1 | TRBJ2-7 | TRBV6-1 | TGTGCCAGCAGTGAAGCATCAGGGGGCTATGGCTACGAGCAGTACTTC | CASSEASGGYGYEQYF
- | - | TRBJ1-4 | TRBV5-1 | TGCGCCAGCAGCTTGGGAAGCGTCAATGGAAAGCTGTTTTTT | CASSLGSVNGKLFF
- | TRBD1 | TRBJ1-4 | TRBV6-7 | TGTGCCAGCAGTTACACCGAGGACAGGGCGGCAAAACTGTTTTTT | CASSYTEDRAAKLFF